A single sample gave rise to the 13 T cell receptor beta chains below, sequenced in a study of cytomegalovirus exposure and HLA in healthy donors. Both 60 Vbeta primers and 13 Jbeta primers went into the PCR. Repertoires were generated with immunoSEQ multiplex PCR, while TCRdb's copy carries only in-frame clones and drops some. Of 200,000 to 250,000 clones listed, approximately 78% are singletons. The sample consisted of PBMCs. The source is a male donor in good health and CMV-seronegative.

The chain joins TRBV28 to TRBJ2-1; D may be TRBD2 (6 bases). The germline gives CDR1 MDHEN, CDR2 SYDVKM. The CDR3 contains 18 residues. V was cut by 2 bases and J by 3 bases, with 20 bases left in between. The CDR3 region is CASSLAEWREASYNEQFF. The CDR3 nucleotides read TGTGCCAGCAGTTTAGCTGAATGGAGGGAGGCCAGCTACAATGAGCAGTTCTTC.

This clone has only one observation. The chain joins TRBV7-9 to TRBJ1-1, with 9 bases lining up with TRBD1. V shed 0 bases, J shed 4 bases, and the junction held 0 bases outside the gene matches. Germline V gene sequence: CDR1 SEHNR, CDR2 FQNEAQ (reference sequence). The CDR3 is 14 residues long. CDR3 loop: CASSLATGGTEAFF. Here the CDR3 DNA reads TGTGCCAGCAGCTTAGCGACAGGGGGCACTGAAGCTTTCTTT.

The chain carries TRBV5-1 and TRBJ2-1, with D uncertain. The germline gives CDR1 SGHRS, CDR2 YFSETQ. V was clipped by 4 bases and J by 4 bases, with 9 bases between them. This CDR3 contains 13 residues. The CDR3 spells CASSHSNYNEQFF. In nucleotides, the CDR3 is TGCGCCAGCAGCCATAGTAATTACAATGAGCAGTTCTTC.

This clone was seen more than once but under ten times. CDR3 in amino acids: CASSYTTGGQPQHF. The CDR3 DNA is TGCGCCAGCAGCTATACTACAGGGGGCCAGCCCCAGCATTTT. This chain uses TRBV5-1 with TRBJ1-5, with 9 bases aligning to TRBD1. This CDR3 comprises 14 residues. Germline CDR1 SGHRS, CDR2 YFSETQ. Trimming took 3 bases from V and 7 from J; bases not matched to a gene: 5.

CDR3 loop: CASSRRTADNEQFF. CDR3 DNA sequence: TGTGCCAGCAGCCGACGGACTGCAGACAATGAGCAGTTCTTC. V usage is TRBV4-2 and J usage is TRBJ2-1; tentatively, D is TRBD2 (5 bases). The CDR3 length is 14 residues. Trimming pared 4 bases from V and 5 bases from J, leaving 12 bases between. Germline V gene data show CDR1 as LGHNA and CDR2 as YNFKEQ.

This clone was seen a single time. This rearrangement joins TRBV6-6 to TRBJ2-5; 12 bases agree with TRBD2. The CDR3 covers 13 residues. With V trimmed by 5 bases and J by 7 bases, 2 bases remained unmatched. Looked up from germline, CDR1 is MNHNY and CDR2 is SVGAGI (reference sequence). The CDR3 region is CASSKTSGGTQYF. For the CDR3, the DNA is TGTGCCAGCAGTAAGACTAGCGGGGGGACCCAGTACTTC.

The genes are TRBV7-3 and TRBJ1-1, with D perhaps matching TRBD1 (5 bases). The V and J ends lost 5 bases and 0 bases respectively, with 13 bases between them. This CDR3 has 15 amino acids. Per germline, CDR1 SGHTA and CDR2 FQGTGA. The CDR3 loop is CASSAGGFMNTEAFF. The DNA for the CDR3 is TGTGCCAGCAGCGCCGGGGGGTTCATGAACACTGAAGCTTTCTTT.

The genes are TRBV30 and TRBJ2-2, with 8 bases that match TRBD2. Germline CDR1 is GTSNPN and CDR2 is SVGIG (reference sequence). This CDR3 has 14 residues. V lost 4 bases to trimming and J lost 5 bases; unmatched junction nucleotides: 6. CDR3 residues: CAWKAGGGTGELFF. The CDR3 DNA follows: TGTGCCTGGAAGGCGGGAGGAGGGACCGGGGAGCTGTTTTTT.

The chain has TRBV29-1 and TRBJ2-7, with D maybe TRBD1 (6 bases). Per germline, CDR1 SQVTM and CDR2 ANQGSEA. The germline V and J ends were trimmed by 6 bases and 11 bases, with 8 bases remaining between them. This CDR3 spans 8 amino acids. The CDR3 bases are TGCAGCGTCGAGGGGGAGTACTTC. Translating it yields CSVEGEYF.

The chain recombines TRBV5-6 with TRBJ1-5; 8 bases line up with TRBD1. CDR3 size: 15 residues. Unmatched junction bases numbered 7, after V lost 5 bases and J lost 3 bases. Germline values: CDR1 SGHDT, CDR2 YYEEEE. The CDR3 is CASSQQGGNNQPQHF. The CDR3 DNA sequence: TGTGCCAGCAGTCAACAGGGGGGAAACAATCAGCCCCAGCATTTT.

The J gene is TRBJ2-7, the V gene TRBV2; 7 positions agree with TRBD2. The junction had 9 bases not matched to a gene; V was cut back by 3 bases and J by 4 bases. The CDR3 runs to 15 residues. Germline CDR1 and CDR2: SNHLY and FYNNEI. The CDR3 DNA reads TGTGCCAGCAGTGAGCCGGCTAGCGGAAGTTACGAGCAGTACTTC. Its protein product is CASSEPASGSYEQYF.

This clone showed up just once. The DNA for the CDR3 is TGTGCCAGCAGTAGGACAGGGGATCAAAACATTCAGTACTTC. This sequence encodes CASSRTGDQNIQYF. The chain links TRBV6-6 to TRBJ2-4; TRBD1 matches at 9 bases. The CDR3 has 14 residues. The germline V gene encodes CDR1 MNHNY and CDR2 SVGAGI (reference sequence). Trimming cost V 5 bases and J 5 bases; bases outside gene matches: 4.

This sequence joins TRBV30 and TRBJ2-5; TRBD1 agrees at 8 bases. V was clipped by 4 bases and J by 6 bases; unmatched bases: 7. CDR1 GTSNPN and CDR2 SVGIG come from the germline V gene (reference sequence). The CDR3 loop spans 13 amino acids. This chain's CDR3 is CAWTLGQGQTQYF. In nucleotides, the CDR3 is TGTGCCTGGACCCTTGGACAGGGCCAGACCCAGTACTTC.